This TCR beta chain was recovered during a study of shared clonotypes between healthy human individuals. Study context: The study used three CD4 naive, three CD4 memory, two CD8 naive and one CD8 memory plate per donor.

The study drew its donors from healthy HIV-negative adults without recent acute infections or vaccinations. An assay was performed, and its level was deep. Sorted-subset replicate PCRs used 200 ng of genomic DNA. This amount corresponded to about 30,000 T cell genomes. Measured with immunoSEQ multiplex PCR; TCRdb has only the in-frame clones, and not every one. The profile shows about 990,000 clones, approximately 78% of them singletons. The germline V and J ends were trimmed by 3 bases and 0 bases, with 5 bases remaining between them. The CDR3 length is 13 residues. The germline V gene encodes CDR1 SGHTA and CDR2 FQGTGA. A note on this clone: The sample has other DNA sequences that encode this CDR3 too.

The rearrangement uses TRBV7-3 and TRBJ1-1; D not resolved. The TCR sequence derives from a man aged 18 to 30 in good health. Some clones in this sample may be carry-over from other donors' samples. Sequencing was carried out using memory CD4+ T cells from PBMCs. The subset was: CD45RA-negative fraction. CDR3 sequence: CASSFSMNTEAFF. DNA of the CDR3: TGTGCCAGCAGCTTTTCTATGAACACTGAAGCTTTCTTT.